This T cell receptor beta chain is from a study of OX40 agonist ivuxolimab in advanced cancers. Study context: Three patients got partial responses; one had hepatocellular carcinoma and two had cutaneous melanoma.

V lost 1 base and J 0 bases, leaving 9 bases between the germline ends. This CDR3 region has 16 residues. In germline, CDR1 is LGHNA, CDR2 YNFKEQ. Assay used: immunoSEQ multiplex PCR; TCRdb lists only in-frame clones, some missing. The sample carries about 140,000 clones, just over 90% recorded once. On cycle 4 day 1 and cycle 7 day 1, as well as at baseline, blood was sampled. This clonotype was sampled from an adult with an advanced solid tumor such as melanoma, head and neck, liver or kidney cancer. The V gene is TRBV4-2, the J gene TRBJ2-2; the D gene is possibly TRBD2 (7 bases). The sample in question was CD4+ or CD8+ T cells sorted from blood, obtained in a trial of the OX40 agonist ivuxolimab. In nucleotides, the CDR3 is TGTGCCAGCAGCCAAGGGGGGGGCGCGAACACCGGGGAGCTGTTTTTT. Translated, it gives CASSQGGGANTGELFF.